The text below deals with one T cell receptor beta chain. In the original workflow: Amplified reference gene primers provided the basis for estimating nucleated cell counts. The assay was immunoSEQ multiplex PCR, and TCRdb's table has in-frame clones only and misses some. Clone size and the V and J calls come from that table; the DNA yielded D and trimming. The repertoire holds around 67,000 clones, with around 83% as singletons. The data belong to a study of blood T cell repertoires in COVID-19. At the level of the study: Acute and convalescent COVID-19 samples came from the United States, Italy and Spain. PBMCs, B-cell-depleted T cells, or T cells provided the cDNA or gDNA that made up the material.

V was pared by 6 bases and J by 4 bases, with 5 bases of the junction left unmatched. CDR3 length equals 14 residues. The germline V gene has CDR1 SGDLS and CDR2 YYNGEE. Specimen: peripheral blood. The gene calls are TRBV9 and TRBJ2-2; 8 bases match TRBD2. The sequence was obtained from a man between 45 and 60 years old with active COVID-19. For the CDR3, the DNA is TGTGCCAGCACCACAGCGGGAGTCACCGGGGAGCTGTTTTTT. This gives the protein CASTTAGVTGELFF.